This T cell receptor (beta chain) was sequenced during a study of Graves' ophthalmopathy and Graves' hyperthyroidism. This clonotype was counted ten times or more. What it binds is not known. Overall study findings and caveats: The model predicted progression of ophthalmopathy with a sensitivity of more than 60%, and its specificity was about 76%. A 13-signature model separated ophthalmopathy from stable hyperthyroidism, 85% to 90% sensitivity, about 81% specificity.

This CDR3 is 14 amino acids long. Germline-derived CDR1 and CDR2 are SEHNR and FQNEAQ (reference sequence). Trimming shortened V by 4 bases and J by 7 bases, and 16 bases separated the two germline ends. As the template, RNA transcripts were used to amplify TCR beta CDR3 regions. Scientists carried out first-round RT-PCR using HTBI primers and then a second-round multiplex PCR. TCRdb re-analysed the multiplex PCR reads in MiXCR, keeping a single row per CDR3 protein. The profile shows 740,000 or so distinct CDR3 sequences, approximately 40% of them singletons. The specimen was peripheral blood. This TCR was recovered from an adult man with Graves' ophthalmopathy. The V gene is TRBV7-9, the J gene TRBJ1-2; D possibly corresponds to TRBD1 (6 bases). Here the CDR3 reads CASSYIQGSSGYTF. The CDR3 region has the DNA TGTGCCAGCAGCTACATACAGGGTTCAAGTGGCTACACCTTC.